This T cell receptor (beta chain) derives from a study of CD8+ T cells in alopecia areata. Study outcomes and limitations: Greater clonality was observed in lesional scalp samples, especially alopecia totalis/universalis, versus normal scalp. Sequencing of scalp samples also captures resident alphabeta T cells of normal skin.

PBMCs served as the source from which CD4+ and CD8+ T cells were sorted. Germline-derived CDR1 and CDR2 are SNHLY and FYNNEI. V dropped 4 bases and J dropped 3 bases, with 11 bases sitting between them. The CDR3 is 14 amino acids. After isolation, RNA underwent reverse transcription to generate cDNA as the sequencing template. TCRdb's copy holds only in-frame clones and misses some; the assay was immunoSEQ multiplex PCR. The top ten clones hold 20% of a sample with about 100,000 clones, roughly 64% of them seen once. Comments on this clone: Its antigen is unknown.

The rearrangement uses TRBV2 and TRBJ2-3; the D is unclear. The TCR originated in a human donor in good health. Sample: CD8+ T cells sorted from blood. This chain's CDR3 is CASSGPYLTDTQYF. The CDR3 DNA sequence: TGTGCCAGCAGTGGACCCTACCTTACAGATACGCAGTATTTT.